This is a list of T cell receptor beta chains from one sample in a study of blood T cells in healthy people across ages. A single record per CDR3 protein comes from TCRdb applying MiXCR to the 5' RACE reads. This sample has 600,000 to 800,000 distinct CDR3 sequences, with over 40% found just once. Material: blood. Source of these receptors: a woman older than 75 in good health. Both conserved end residues are part of each CDR3. A D gene is named only where the DNA matches it firmly. A row's size may be missing; if present it is once, few, many or a size class.

TRBV5-1	NA	many	TRBJ2-3	TGCGCCAGCAGCTTGATAAGCACAGATACGCAGTATTTT	CASSLISTDTQYF
TRBV4-1	TRBD2	many	TRBJ2-1	TGCGCCAGCAGCCCATCAGGGACTAGCAGGAATGAGCAGTTCTTC	CASSPSGTSRNEQFF
TRBV5-1	NA	many	TRBJ2-1	TGCGCCAGCAGCTCGACGGATTCCTACAATGAGCAGTTCTTC	CASSSTDSYNEQFF
TRBV7-9	NA	NA	TRBJ2-1	TGTGCCAGCAGCCCTCATGGGAGGGGGCGCGGTGAGCAGTTCTTC	CASSPHGRGRGEQFF
TRBV10-3	NA	NA	TRBJ2-2	TGTGCCATCAGGGCGCGGGGGCCGAACACCGGGGAGCTGTTTTTT	CAIRARGPNTGELFF
TRBV4-3	TRBD2	NA	TRBJ2-3	TGCGCCAGCAGCCTAGGGACTAGCGGGAGTCGCACAGATACGCAGTATTTT	CASSLGTSGSRTDTQYF
TRBV7-2	NA	NA	TRBJ2-1	TGTGCCAGCAGCTTCAGTAGCAGCTCCTACAATGAGCGGTTCTTC	CASSFSSSSYNERFF
TRBV11-2	NA	few	TRBJ2-3	TGTGCCAACAGCTTAGCCCCCGGCGGAGATACGCAGTATTTT	CANSLAPGGDTQYF
TRBV20-1	TRBD1	many	TRBJ2-5	TGCAGTGCACCGGACAGGGACCAAGAGACCCAGTACTTC	CSAPDRDQETQYF
TRBV7-6	TRBD2	NA	TRBJ2-1	TGTGCCAGCAGCTTAGGTAGCGGGGGGCCCCGAACTTACAATGAGCAGTTCTTC	CASSLGSGGPRTYNEQFF
TRBV29-1	NA	once	TRBJ2-2	TGCAGCGTTTCAACCGGGGGTTCTCGCACCGGGGAGCTGTTTTTT	CSVSTGGSRTGELFF
TRBV30	TRBD2	once	TRBJ2-5	TGTGCCTGGAGTGAGGGACTAGCGGGAGAAGAGACCCAGTACTTC	CAWSEGLAGEETQYF
TRBV2	NA	few	TRBJ1-5	TGTGCCAGCAGGTTCAATAATCAGCCCCAGCATTTT	CASRFNNQPQHF
TRBV12-3/TRBV12-4	NA	NA	TRBJ1-6	TGTGCCAGCAGTTCCCTCTCAGCGGCACCCCTCCACTTT	CASSSLSAAPLHF
TRBV2	NA	NA	TRBJ2-5	TGTGCCGGCAGGGAATACCTAGTTCGTGGAGAGACCCAGTACTTC	CAGREYLVRGETQYF
TRBV5-1	NA	many	TRBJ2-1	TGCGCCAGCAGCTTGGGATCCGGGATCACCTACAATGAGCAGTTCTTC	CASSLGSGITYNEQFF
TRBV10-3	TRBD1	NA	TRBJ2-5	TGTGCCATCAGTGCAGACAGGGGACCATCAAGGGAGCAGTACTTC	CAISADRGPSREQYF
TRBV5-1	NA	once	TRBJ2-7	TGCGCCAGCAGCCAAGGTTGGGCCAGTTCCTACGAGCAGTACTTC	CASSQGWASSYEQYF
TRBV4-1	TRBD2	many	TRBJ2-7	TGCGCCAGCAGCCATGCCACCGGGACTAGCGGGAGGGCTTCCTACGAGCAGTACTTC	CASSHATGTSGRASYEQYF
TRBV7-9	TRBD2	few	TRBJ2-5	TGTGCCAGCAGCTTAATCCCTAGCGGGAGGACAACCTACAATGAGCAGTACTTC	CASSLIPSGRTTYNEQYF
TRBV28	TRBD2	NA	TRBJ2-4	TGTGCCGGCAGTCCGCCCTTAGCGGGAGGGCCTCGGTACTTC	CAGSPPLAGGPRYF
TRBV4-2	TRBD2	many	TRBJ2-7	TGTGCCAGCAGCCAAGTCGGCAGGGAGATAGCGGGAGGATACTACGAGCAGTACTTC	CASSQVGREIAGGYYEQYF
TRBV7-9	NA	NA	TRBJ1-2	TGTGCCAGCAGGGGGGACCGGGACTCACTCTATGGCTACACCTTC	CASRGDRDSLYGYTF
TRBV5-1	NA	NA	TRBJ2-1	TGCGCCAGCAGGACAGGATCCTACAATGAGCAGTTCTTC	CASRTGSYNEQFF
TRBV6-6	TRBD2	many	TRBJ2-3	TGTGCCAGCAGTTACTCTGCGGGAGTGGGAACAGATACGCAGTATTTT	CASSYSAGVGTDTQYF
TRBV10-1	NA	many	TRBJ2-7	TGCGCCAGCAGTGCAACCTCGGGAAAGAGAACCTACGAGCAGTACTTC	CASSATSGKRTYEQYF
TRBV29-1	NA	NA	TRBJ2-3	TGCAGCGTTGGGCAGTACACAGATACGCAGTATTTT	CSVGQYTDTQYF
TRBV2	NA	many	TRBJ2-1	TGTGCCAGCAAGGAGGGGTATGAGCAGTTCTTC	CASKEGYEQFF
TRBV2	NA	NA	TRBJ2-1	TGTGCCTCCAGGGACGACTACAATGAGCAGTTCTTC	CASRDDYNEQFF
TRBV5-1	NA	NA	TRBJ2-3	TGCGCCAGCAGCCCCGCGGCAGGGTCTAGCACAGATACGCAGTATTTT	CASSPAAGSSTDTQYF
TRBV27	TRBD1	once	TRBJ2-1	TGTGCCAGCAGTTCCCGGGACAGGGCGAACAATGAGCAGTTCTTC	CASSSRDRANNEQFF
TRBV20-1	NA	few	TRBJ2-6	TGCAGTGCTAGTGAAGGAGACGGGGCCAACGTCCTGACTTTC	CSASEGDGANVLTF
TRBV12-3/TRBV12-4	NA	NA	TRBJ1-2	TGTGCCAGCAGTCACTGGGGCTATGGCTACACCTTC	CASSHWGYGYTF
TRBV29-1	NA	many	TRBJ1-2	TGCAGCGTTAGGGATTACAGGGTCGATGGCTACACCTTC	CSVRDYRVDGYTF
TRBV29-1	TRBD2	NA	TRBJ2-7	TGCAGCGTTGTGGGCGGGGGTTACGAGCAGTACTTC	CSVVGGGYEQYF
TRBV5-1	TRBD2	NA	TRBJ2-3	TGCGCCAGCAGCGTTAGCGGGGGCTCAGATACGCAGTATTTT	CASSVSGGSDTQYF
TRBV20-1	NA	many	TRBJ2-7	TGCAGTGCTACGCCCCATCGGAGTTTTGGGCAGTACTTC	CSATPHRSFGQYF
TRBV7-2	TRBD2	many	TRBJ2-3	TGTGCCAGCAGCATCGGACTAGCGGGCACAGATACGCAGTATTTT	CASSIGLAGTDTQYF
TRBV3-1	TRBD2	NA	TRBJ2-3	TGTGCCAGCAGCCAAGAAAGCGGGGGGGCCAGCACAGATACGCAGTATTTT	CASSQESGGASTDTQYF
TRBV3-1	NA	NA	TRBJ1-2	TGTGCCAGCAGCCAAGATAAGGTCCGAAGGCACACCTTC	CASSQDKVRRHTF
TRBV20-1	TRBD1	NA	TRBJ2-3	TGCAGTGCGCCGGGACAGGGGCGCACAGATACGCAGTATTTT	CSAPGQGRTDTQYF
TRBV14	NA	NA	TRBJ2-1	TGTGCCAGCAGCCAAGAGGGGTTATTTGCGGGTGAGCAGTTCTTC	CASSQEGLFAGEQFF